The 26 T cell receptor beta chains reported below all come from one sample, sequenced in a study of cytomegalovirus exposure and HLA in healthy donors. Vbeta (60) and Jbeta (13) primers were used in the PCR. The protocol was immunoSEQ multiplex PCR, while the TCRdb copy is restricted to in-frame clones and leaves out a portion. Altogether roughly 190,000 clones are present, roughly 9.5% being singletons, with the ten largest covering 1% to 1.5%. Material for sequencing was PBMCs. The receptors were gathered from a woman aged 25 to 45 in good health and CMV-seropositive.

This clone has only a few counts. The chain couples TRBV19 to TRBJ2-5; perhaps TRBD2 as D (6 bases). The CDR3 is 13 amino acids. Germline-derived CDR1 and CDR2 are LNHDA and SQIVND (reference sequence). Trimming left V 4 bases short and J 4 bases short, with 10 bases between. The CDR3 protein is CASSTGGGETQYF. The DNA for the CDR3 is TGTGCCAGTAGTACTGGGGGAGGAGAGACCCAGTACTTC.

This clone appeared a few times. The chain recombines TRBV30 with TRBJ1-4; D unresolved. This CDR3 is 14 amino acids long. Trimming took 3 bases from V and 3 from J, leaving 11 bases between them. Germline values: CDR1 GTSNPN, CDR2 SVGIG (reference sequence). CDR3 DNA: TGTGCCTGGAGCAACAGTCACCCTAATGAAAAACTGTTTTTT. Translating it yields CAWSNSHPNEKLFF.

The chain employs TRBV7-8 and TRBJ2-3; D is possibly TRBD1 (5 bases). The CDR3 is made up of 15 amino acids. Germline V gene sequence: CDR1 SGHVS, CDR2 FQNEAQ. V shed 5 bases and J shed 1 base, with 13 bases lying between them. The CDR3 sequence is CASSPPGYRTDTQYF. For the CDR3, the DNA is TGTGCCAGCAGCCCCCCAGGGTACCGCACAGATACGCAGTATTTT.

The V and J genes are TRBV18 and TRBJ2-1; D is perhaps TRBD1 (6 bases). Germline CDR1 KGHSH, CDR2 LQKENI. Between the trimmed V and J ends, which lost 6 bases and 5 bases, there was a span of 11 bases. The CDR3 totals 13 residues. The CDR3 nucleotides read TGTGCCAGCTCCCAGGGGCAAGACAATGAGCAGTTCTTC. This translates into CASSQGQDNEQFF.

The chain recombines TRBV6-1 with TRBJ1-2, with D possibly matching TRBD1 (5 bases). Germline V gene lookup returns CDR1 MNHNS and CDR2 SASEGT. The germline V and J ends were trimmed by 7 bases and 1 base, with 10 bases remaining between them. The CDR3 loop spans 13 amino acids. The CDR3 is CASTETVNYGYTF. The DNA for the CDR3 is TGTGCCAGCACCGAGACAGTTAACTATGGCTACACCTTC.

The chain uses TRBV30 and TRBJ2-3, with 12 bases aligning to TRBD2. Germline values: CDR1 GTSNPN, CDR2 SVGIG (reference sequence). The CDR3 is 16 residues long. V dropped 1 base and J dropped 5; count of bases not matched to a gene: 7. CDR3 nucleotides: TGTGCCTGGAGTGCCGGACTAGCGGGAAGTAAAGATACGCAGTATTTT. It is translated as CAWSAGLAGSKDTQYF.

This clone has more than one count but fewer than ten. The chain employs TRBV7-9 and TRBJ2-2, with 7 bases identical to TRBD1. The J segment lost 2 bases and the V segment lost 10 bases, leaving 7 bases of the junction unmatched. The V gene's germline CDR1 is SEHNR and CDR2 FQNEAQ (reference sequence). This CDR3 spans 14 amino acids. Written as DNA, the CDR3 is TGTGCCATTCGAAGGGACAGCAACACCGGGGAGCTGTTTTTT. Its translation: CAIRRDSNTGELFF.

The V and J genes are TRBV29-1 and TRBJ1-5, with 7 bases matching TRBD1. Germline V gene sequence: CDR1 SQVTM, CDR2 ANQGSEA. J gave up 1 base and V 7 bases, and 4 bases lay outside the gene matches. The CDR3 extends over 13 amino acids. For the CDR3, the DNA is TGCAGCGCCGCACAGGGGAGCAATCAGCCCCAGCATTTT. Protein: CSAAQGSNQPQHF.

This clone was seen a few times. V and J are TRBV19 and TRBJ1-5, with TRBD1 identical over 8 bases. Germline-derived CDR1 and CDR2 are LNHDA and SQIVND (reference sequence). CDR3 length: 15 residues. Trimming cost V 3 bases and J 9 bases; bases outside gene matches: 10. CDR3 loop: CASSIDRGFLRPQHF. As DNA, the CDR3 is TGTGCCAGTAGTATCGACAGGGGATTCCTGAGGCCCCAGCATTTT.

The chain joins TRBV4-1 to TRBJ2-6; maybe TRBD2 (6 bases). Between the trimmed V and J ends, which lost 5 bases and 0 bases, there was a span of 14 bases. This CDR3 is 17 amino acids long. Per germline, CDR1 MGHRA and CDR2 YSYEKL. CDR3 nucleotides: TGCGCCAGCAGCTCCGCCTTAGCGGCCTCTGGGGCCAACGTCCTGACTTTC. Translating it yields CASSSALAASGANVLTF.

The J gene is TRBJ2-7, the V gene TRBV2; tentatively, D is TRBD1 (5 bases). The CDR3 is 13 amino acids. V dropped 3 bases and J dropped 5 bases, with 11 bases sitting between them. Germline CDR1 SNHLY, CDR2 FYNNEI. The CDR3 here is CASSEGWGNEQYF. Here the CDR3 DNA reads TGTGCCAGCAGTGAGGGATGGGGCAACGAGCAGTACTTC.

This clone was recorded a few times. The chain is built from TRBV20-1 and TRBJ1-1; D is uncertain. Trimming removed 5 bases at V and 0 bases at J, with 4 bases between. This CDR3 contains 11 residues. Germline values: CDR1 DFQATT, CDR2 SNEGSKA (reference sequence). CDR3 in DNA: TGCAGTGCTTCCATGAACACTGAAGCTTTCTTT. Residues: CSASMNTEAFF.

The sample holds a few counts of this clone. V is TRBV10-1 and J is TRBJ2-1, with D maybe TRBD2 (6 bases). V was cut by 3 bases and J by 7 bases, with 16 bases left in between. Germline V gene sequence: CDR1 WNHNN, CDR2 SYGVQD (reference sequence). The CDR3 is 15 residues long. The CDR3 loop is CASSDVGSGRNEQFF. In nucleotides, the CDR3 is TGCGCCAGCAGTGACGTCGGGAGTGGGAGGAATGAGCAGTTCTTC.

A few counts support this clone. This rearrangement joins TRBV5-1 to TRBJ2-1; weak D call: TRBD1 (6 bases). Trimming took 0 bases from V and 8 from J, leaving 15 bases between them. Germline CDR1 reads SGHRS; CDR2 reads YFSETQ. CDR3 length: 15 amino acids. DNA for the CDR3: TGCGCCAGCAGCTTGGAATCCAGGGGCAAGGATGAGCAGTTCTTC. It yields the protein CASSLESRGKDEQFF.

V gene TRBV5-6 combines with J gene TRBJ2-7, with D uncertain. There are 14 residues in the CDR3. Germline V gives CDR1 SGHDT, CDR2 YYEEEE. V lost 3 bases to trimming and J lost 2 bases, with 12 bases between them. CDR3 amino acids: CASSSSDGAYEQYF. CDR3 coding DNA: TGTGCCAGCAGCTCCTCTGACGGAGCCTACGAGCAGTACTTC.

The chain carries TRBV7-9 and TRBJ1-4; D possibly corresponds to TRBD1 (5 bases). Per the germline V gene, CDR1 is SEHNR and CDR2 is FQNEAQ (reference sequence). V lost 5 bases and J lost 11, with 18 bases in between. CDR3 length: 14 amino acids. The CDR3 nucleotides read TGTGCCAGCAGCACATTTCAGGGAATTGGGAAACTGTTTTTT. Protein sequence: CASSTFQGIGKLFF.

This sequence joins TRBV5-1 and TRBJ1-1, with 11 nucleotides matching TRBD1. Germline CDR1 SGHRS, CDR2 YFSETQ. The ends lost 4 bases at V and 5 bases at J; junction bases unmatched: 4. The CDR3 contains 14 residues. CDR3 DNA: TGCGCCAGCAGCGAGGGACAGGGGGAGACTGAAGCTTTCTTT. Its translation is CASSEGQGETEAFF.

This clone was seen a few times. The CDR3 loop reads CASSPPGTSLDGLFYEQYF. The CDR3 nucleotides read TGTGCCAGCAGCCCCCCGGGGACTAGCTTGGATGGGTTGTTCTACGAGCAGTACTTC. The gene calls are TRBV7-2 and TRBJ2-7; 9 nucleotides match TRBD2. The CDR3 contains 19 residues. The ends lost 5 bases at V and 3 bases at J; junction bases unmatched: 20. The V gene's germline CDR1 is SGHTA and CDR2 FQGNSA. The full variable domain, rest sourced from reference TRBV7-2 and TRBJ2-7, is GAGVSQSPSNKVTEKGKDVELRCDPISGHTALYWYRQSLGQGLEFLIYFQGNSAPDKSGLPSDRFSAERTGGSVSTLTIQRTQQEDSAVYLCASSPPGTSLDGLFYEQYFGPGTRLTVT.

This clone was observed a handful of times. The chain combines TRBV6-5 with TRBJ1-5; 8 bases are a match to TRBD1. There are 15 residues in the CDR3. The germline CDR1 and CDR2 sequences are MNHEY and SVGAGI. The V and J ends lost 5 bases and 2 bases, in that order; junction bases with no gene match: 5. The CDR3 nucleotides read TGTGCCAGCAGTCGAGACAGGGGACGCAATCAGCCCCAGCATTTT. Amino acids: CASSRDRGRNQPQHF.

The chain combines TRBV7-9 with TRBJ1-2, with 9 nucleotides matching TRBD1. Per the germline V gene, CDR1 is SEHNR and CDR2 is FQNEAQ (reference sequence). Trimming at V came to 4 bases and at J to 7 bases, leaving 10 bases not matched to a gene. This CDR3 has 15 amino acids. The CDR3 sequence is CASSSGQGLVGGYTF. In DNA, the CDR3 is TGTGCCAGCAGCTCCGGACAGGGGTTGGTTGGTGGCTACACCTTC.

The chain couples TRBV7-8 to TRBJ2-2, with D perhaps TRBD2 (5 bases). V was shortened by 1 base and J by 7 bases, with 19 bases between the two germline ends. This CDR3 region has 17 residues. In germline, CDR1 is SGHVS, CDR2 FQNEAQ. The CDR3 DNA follows: TGTGCCAGCAGCTTAGAGGTGGGAGCTCTGTTCAGCGGGGAGCTGTTTTTT. Translating gives CASSLEVGALFSGELFF.

The chain has TRBV19 and TRBJ2-1; 9 positions match TRBD1. CDR3 length equals 15 residues. Losses at the gene ends were 7 bases for V and 8 bases for J; bases not matched to a gene: 12. Germline V gene data show CDR1 as LNHDA and CDR2 as SQIVND (reference sequence). The CDR3, as DNA: TGTGCCAGTATGGCCGGGGGGACAGGGAGCGATGAGCAGTTCTTC. Protein sequence: CASMAGGTGSDEQFF.

The V call is TRBV2, the J call TRBJ1-3; D is unresolved. This CDR3 contains 15 residues. CDR1 is SNHLY and CDR2 is FYNNEI in the germline V gene. The ends were cut back, 8 bases at V and 1 base at J, with 15 bases in the middle. CDR3 nucleotide sequence: TGTGCCAGCCTAGCCAGCTTTTCATCTGGAAACACCATATATTTT. It specifies CASLASFSSGNTIYF.

The V call is TRBV7-6, the J call TRBJ2-1, with a weak D call TRBD2 (6 bases). CDR3 length equals 17 residues. Trimming took off 0 bases at V and 0 bases at J, with 12 bases between the two ends. Germline loops: CDR1 SGHVS, CDR2 FNYEAQ. In nucleotides, the CDR3 is TGTGCCAGCAGCTTAGCTCCACCAGCGGGCTCCTACAATGAGCAGTTCTTC. Translation gives CASSLAPPAGSYNEQFF.

This clone was seen a handful of times. The rearrangement uses TRBV7-2 and TRBJ1-3; D gene ambiguous. The CDR3 has 15 residues. From germline, CDR1 is SGHTA and CDR2 FQGNSA. Trimming pared 5 bases from V and 1 base from J, leaving 12 bases between. The CDR3 region has the DNA TGTGCCAGCAGCCCGGTGGGAGGATCTGGAAACACCATATATTTT. The encoded protein is CASSPVGGSGNTIYF.

This sequence joins TRBV10-1 and TRBJ2-7, with 14 bases aligning to TRBD2. V dropped 6 bases and J dropped 4; count of bases not matched to a gene: 2. CDR3 length: 14 residues. CDR1 WNHNN and CDR2 SYGVQD come from the germline V gene (reference sequence). The CDR3 sequence is CASRRTSGRYEQYF. The CDR3 DNA follows: TGCGCCAGCAGGAGGACTAGCGGGAGGTACGAGCAGTACTTC.